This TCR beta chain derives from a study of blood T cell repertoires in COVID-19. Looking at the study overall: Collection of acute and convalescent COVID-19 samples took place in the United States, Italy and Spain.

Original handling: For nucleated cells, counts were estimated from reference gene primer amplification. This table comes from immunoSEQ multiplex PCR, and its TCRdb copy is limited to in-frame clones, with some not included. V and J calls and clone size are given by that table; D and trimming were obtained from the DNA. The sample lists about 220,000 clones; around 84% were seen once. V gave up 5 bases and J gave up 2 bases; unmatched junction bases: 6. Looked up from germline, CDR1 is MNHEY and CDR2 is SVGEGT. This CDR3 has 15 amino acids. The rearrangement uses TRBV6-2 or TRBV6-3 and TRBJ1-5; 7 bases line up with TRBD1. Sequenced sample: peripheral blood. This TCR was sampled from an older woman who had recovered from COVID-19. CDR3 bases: TGTGCCAGCAGTCCCGACAGGGTACGCAATCAGCCCCAGCATTTT. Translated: CASSPDRVRNQPQHF.